This is a list of T cell receptor beta chains from one sample in a study of blood T cell repertoires in COVID-19. TCRdb's copy holds only in-frame clones and misses some; the assay was immunoSEQ multiplex PCR. The repertoire holds about 250,000 clones, with around four fifths as singletons. Material for sequencing was peripheral blood. These receptors came from a man aged 35 to 55 with active or convalescent COVID-19. CDR3s include the opening cysteine and the closing phenylalanine or tryptophan. Each record gives: clone size, J gene, D gene, CDR3 length, V gene, CDR3 protein. D genes are given only for firm matches. Clone size is stated in some rows and not others, as once, few, many or a class when expanded.

>-|TRBJ2-4|TRBD1|14|TRBV6-5
CASSMGQTKNIQYF
>-|TRBJ2-4|-|14|TRBV28
CASSFSGRLNIQYF
>-|TRBJ2-1|-|17|TRBV11-3
CASSLVGGLGSYNEQFF
>-|TRBJ1-2|-|15|TRBV7-3
CASSLRPGKDYGYTF
>-|TRBJ2-5|TRBD2|13|TRBV5-1
CASSGSGMETQYF
>-|TRBJ2-1|-|14|TRBV5-1
CASSLVQGMNEQFF
>once|TRBJ1-6|TRBD1|18|TRBV19
CATRKEATGGSYNSPLHF
>-|TRBJ2-2|TRBD1|15|TRBV7-2
CASSWTGRGTGELFF
>-|TRBJ2-1|TRBD2|16|TRBV4-1
CASSQEAGGGYNEQFF
>-|TRBJ2-4|-|14|TRBV11-2
CASSLEGGLGIQYF
>-|TRBJ1-4|-|13|TRBV19
CASSRAGEEKLFF
>-|TRBJ1-2|-|14|TRBV5-8
CASSLGGGNYGYTF
>-|TRBJ2-5|TRBD1|17|TRBV2
CASSEPGTGRSEETQYF
>-|TRBJ2-1|TRBD1|14|TRBV24-1
CATSDETGVNEQFF
>once|TRBJ1-6|-|15|TRBV28
CASSLGGTGISPLHF
>-|TRBJ1-4|-|13|TRBV19
CASSQVGAEKLFF
>once|TRBJ1-3|-|13|TRBV7-9
CASSPRSGNTIYF
>-|TRBJ1-5|-|14|TRBV6-2/TRBV6-3
CASSPTGPGQPQHF
>-|TRBJ1-5|-|13|TRBV7-9
CASSKSMDQPQHF
>-|TRBJ2-5|-|16|TRBV4-2
CASSPRGSGAQETQYF
>-|TRBJ1-2|TRBD1|15|TRBV7-9
CASSLGDSPNYGYTF
>-|TRBJ1-6|-|12|TRBV2
CASRTTGSPLHF
>-|TRBJ2-7|-|13|TRBV27
CASSLLSGYEQYF
>-|TRBJ2-1|-|14|TRBV4-3
CASSQFSRGNEQFF
>-|TRBJ2-1|-|19|TRBV10-3
CAISEKGVLDPRNDNEQFF
>-|TRBJ1-4|TRBD1|18|TRBV4-2
CASSPLGTGGPTNEKLFF
>-|TRBJ1-4|-|17|TRBV25-1
CASSEYDGGAYNEKLFF
>-|TRBJ2-5|TRBD2|13|TRBV19
CASSTGGGETQYF
>few|TRBJ1-1|TRBD1|15|TRBV20-1
CSASTGTGGFTEAFF
>-|TRBJ1-2|-|14|TRBV28
CASSSGSADYGYTF
>-|TRBJ1-2|-|16|TRBV5-1
CASKVPGATDTGGYTF
>-|TRBJ2-7|-|13|TRBV24-1
CATSDGGSYEQYF
>-|TRBJ2-4|-|15|TRBV11-2
CASSPTRGMKNIQYF
>-|TRBJ2-7|TRBD1|14|TRBV7-2
CASSLPGTDYEQYF
>-|TRBJ2-3|TRBD2|15|TRBV10-1
CASSVGSGSSDTQYF